One sample yielded the 17 T cell receptor beta chains listed below, sequenced in a study of shared clonotypes between healthy human individuals. The table came from immunoSEQ multiplex PCR; TCRdb's copy has only in-frame clones and leaves some out. The sample includes about 490,000 clones, about 85% of them seen just once. The sample taken for sequencing was PBMCs. The receptors stem from a woman aged 40 to 50 in good health. Some clones in this sample may be carry-over from other donors' samples.

There are a few counts of this clone. The CDR3 nucleotides read TGTGCCAGCAGCTTAAGAGGTTCCGGGACAGGGGTGAGCAATGAGCAGTTCTTC. Translation gives CASSLRGSGTGVSNEQFF. The chain carries TRBV7-3 and TRBJ2-1, with 10 positions matching TRBD1. The CDR3 runs 18 residues. Germline V gene lookup returns CDR1 SGHTA and CDR2 FQGTGA. V trimming: 1 base; J trimming: 6 bases; junction bases outside the gene matches: 12.

A note on this clone: This is likely an artifact of a read error, given a far larger clone one base away. In the same sample, other DNA sequences code for this CDR3. The rearrangement joins TRBV29-1 to TRBJ1-5; perhaps TRBD1 as D (5 bases). Between the trimmed V and J ends, which lost 7 bases and 3 bases, there was a span of 13 bases. CDR1 SQVTM and CDR2 ANQGSEA come from the germline V gene. The length of the CDR3 is 13 residues. The CDR3 region has the DNA TGCAGCGCATCTGACAGAAACAATCAGCCCCAGCATTTT. As protein: CSASDRNNQPQHF.

The chain couples TRBV7-8 to TRBJ2-1, with D perhaps matching TRBD1 (5 bases). The CDR3 contains 15 residues. The germline V and J ends were trimmed by 3 bases and 8 bases, with 17 bases remaining between them. Germline CDR1 is SGHVS and CDR2 is FQNEAQ. CDR3 bases: TGTGCCAGCAGCTTCCGCCAGGGCCCCTTGGATGAGCAGTTCTTC. It encodes CASSFRQGPLDEQFF.

The CDR3 is CASSPTAQMGNEQFF. The DNA for the CDR3 is TGTGCCAGCAGCCCGACAGCCCAGATGGGCAATGAGCAGTTCTTC. This rearrangement joins TRBV5-4 to TRBJ2-1, with TRBD1 as a possible D gene (5 bases). V was shortened by 4 bases and J by 6 bases, with 17 bases between the two germline ends. CDR1 is SGHNT and CDR2 is YYREEE in the germline V gene (reference sequence). CDR3 length equals 15 residues.

The V call is TRBV5-4, the J call TRBJ2-2; the match to TRBD2 covers 10 bases. CDR3 length equals 16 residues. Per germline, CDR1 SGHNT and CDR2 YYREEE (reference sequence). The V segment lost 3 bases and the J segment 5 bases; nucleotides outside the gene matches: 7. DNA of the CDR3: TGTGCCAGCAGCTCCTCTAGCGGGAGTCGAACCGGGGAGCTGTTTTTT. Translated, it gives CASSSSSGSRTGELFF.

Comments on this clone: Since a far larger clone is one base different, this is likely a read error. This likely comes from a read error, as the CDR3 has no conserved phenylalanine or tryptophan at its end. The gene calls are TRBV11-2 and TRBJ2-7, with TRBD1 matching over 8 bases. The CDR3 consists of 15 residues. Per germline, CDR1 SGHAT and CDR2 FQNNGV. Trimming cost V 1 base and J 5 bases; bases outside gene matches: 7. This CDR3 is CASSLGQGPRHEQYL. The CDR3, as DNA: TGTGCCAGCAGCTTAGGACAGGGGCCGCGGCACGAGCAGTACTTA.

This clone was seen a handful of times. This likely came from a read error, as a far larger clone is one base away. V and J are TRBV6-5 and TRBJ1-1; D is uncertain. The length of the CDR3 is 12 residues. Per the germline V gene, CDR1 is MNHEY and CDR2 is SVGAGI. V lost 7 bases, J lost 11 bases, and 17 bases lay in between. This CDR3 is CASIALPGRAFF. The CDR3, as DNA: TGTGCCAGCATAGCATTACCCGGCCGGGCTTTCTTT.

The chain couples TRBV5-1 to TRBJ2-4; 7 nucleotides align to TRBD1. The CDR3 is made up of 16 amino acids. V gave up 4 bases and J gave up 0 bases; unmatched junction bases: 7. The germline V gene encodes CDR1 SGHRS and CDR2 YFSETQ. CDR3 sequence reads: CASSPGTEEAKNIQYF. The CDR3, as DNA: TGCGCCAGCAGCCCTGGGACAGAAGAAGCCAAAAACATTCAGTACTTC.

The V gene is TRBV7-2, the J gene TRBJ2-7; D perhaps matches TRBD2 (6 bases). V dropped 2 bases and J dropped 1 base, with 18 bases sitting between them. CDR1 is SGHTA, CDR2 FQGNSA, per germline. This CDR3 region has 17 residues. The CDR3 nucleotides are TGTGCCAGCAGCTTACCTAAGACCGGGACTTATTCCTACGAGCAGTACTTC. Translating it yields CASSLPKTGTYSYEQYF.

The V gene is TRBV15, the J gene TRBJ2-7; D call uncertain. The V and J ends lost 2 bases and 3 bases respectively, with 14 bases between them. The germline CDR1 and CDR2 sequences are LNHNV and YYDKDF (reference sequence). The CDR3 runs 15 residues. This chain's CDR3 is CATSRISGNSYEQYF. CDR3 in DNA: TGTGCCACCAGCAGAATTTCTGGGAACAGCTACGAGCAGTACTTC.

The genes are TRBV27 and TRBJ2-2; no clear D gene. The CDR3 consists of 14 residues. Germline CDR1 reads MNHEY; CDR2 reads SMNVEV (reference sequence). V gave up 6 bases and J gave up 5 bases, with 13 bases separating them. The CDR3 region is CASRLARRTGELFF. CDR3 coding DNA: TGTGCCAGCAGGCTCGCCAGGCGGACCGGGGAGCTGTTTTTT.

In its sample, this clone was seen a few times. The gene calls are TRBV2 and TRBJ2-7; 11 bases align to TRBD2. CDR3 size: 15 residues. With V trimmed by 8 bases and J by 1 base, 7 bases remained unmatched. CDR1 and CDR2 (germline): SNHLY, FYNNEI. The CDR3 region is CASSGASGRSYEQYF. The DNA for the CDR3 is TGTGCCAGCTCCGGGGCTAGCGGGAGGTCCTACGAGCAGTACTTC.

This clone was found many times. The same CDR3 is also encoded by other DNA sequences in this sample. The chain combines TRBV14 with TRBJ1-2; a weak D match, TRBD1 (5 bases). V lost 5 bases and J 4 bases, leaving 14 bases between the germline ends. The CDR3 spans 14 residues. The V gene's germline CDR1 is SGHDN and CDR2 FVKESK. The CDR3 spells CASSSGTDFYGYTF. The CDR3 region has the DNA TGTGCCAGCAGCTCGGGGACCGATTTCTATGGCTACACCTTC.

This clone showed up many times. The chain employs TRBV23-1 and TRBJ2-4; D is perhaps TRBD2 (6 bases). TRBV23-1 is given ORF status, its function remaining uncertain. The CDR3 sequence is 17 residues long. Trimming shortened V by 6 bases and J by 0 bases, and 18 bases separated the two germline ends. CDR3 in DNA: TGCGCCAGCAGGGGCGGGGCCTCCTGTCTAGCCAAAAACATTCAGTACTTC. Protein product: CASRGGASCLAKNIQYF.

This chain links TRBV5-8 with TRBJ1-5; no firm D call. This CDR3 spans 14 amino acids. V was pared by 4 bases and J by 2 bases, with 10 bases between. Germline V CDR1 and CDR2: SGHTS, YDEGEE. In DNA, the CDR3 is TGTGCCAGCAGCCCTCCCCTGGGCAATCAGCCCCAGCATTTT. Translating it yields CASSPPLGNQPQHF.

The chain recombines TRBV28 with TRBJ2-3; D is possibly TRBD1 or TRBD2 (5 bases each). With 3 bases removed from V and 10 bases from J, the gap between germline ends came to 11 bases. CDR1 is MDHEN, CDR2 SYDVKM, per germline. CDR3 size: 12 residues. The DNA of the CDR3 is TGTGCCAGCAGTTTCAGGGAGATTGCGCAGTATTTT. Translation: CASSFREIAQYF.

J is TRBJ2-7 and V is TRBV2; 11 bases are shared with TRBD1. The CDR3 covers 15 residues. V gave up 6 bases and J gave up 3 bases; unmatched junction bases: 7. Looked up from germline, CDR1 is SNHLY and CDR2 is FYNNEI. CDR3 coding DNA: TGTGCCAGCAGCGCCCGGGACAGGGGGAACTACGAGCAGTACTTC. It encodes CASSARDRGNYEQYF.